The 16 T cell receptor beta chains in this list originate from one sample, sequenced in a study of tumor-infiltrating lymphocytes in primary liver carcinoma. Both blood RNA, taken from unsorted whole blood, and germline DNA were extracted. Synthesis of TCR beta cDNA was carried out from about 500 ng total RNA with a constant-region primer. Generation of the TCR beta libraries relied on three nested multiplex PCR rounds using slightly modified ARM-PCR. TRBV1-TRBV30 forward and Cbeta reverse primers drove the first two approximately 10-cycle rounds. TCRdb re-derived calls from the multiplex PCR reads in MiXCR, one entry per CDR3 protein. The table shows fewer than 350,000 distinct CDR3 sequences, with about two thirds occurring only once. The sample was peripheral blood. The receptors were gathered from a middle-aged man with primary liver carcinoma and hepatitis B virus infection.

This clonotype was counted only a few times. The chain has TRBV28 and TRBJ1-5; D is perhaps TRBD1 (5 bases). The CDR3 runs to 15 residues. Trimming cost V 3 bases and J 3 bases, with 12 bases left between them. Germline CDR1 is MDHEN and CDR2 is SYDVKM. The CDR3 coding sequence is TGTGCCAGCAGTTTTCTTGGGACTTCCAATCAGCCCCAGCATTTT. The encoded protein is CASSFLGTSNQPQHF.

As for this clonotype: Mismatch with germline at one junction end may stem from a read error. V is TRBV5-1 and J is TRBJ2-3, with a tentative D call TRBD1 (5 bases). Germline assignment: CDR1 SGHRS and CDR2 YFSETQ. This CDR3 is 15 amino acids long. The CDR3 sequence is CASSFGGFGTGTQYF. CDR3 in DNA: TGCGCCAGCAGCTTCGGCGGCTTTGGCACAGGTACGCAGTATTTT.

The chain has TRBV12-3 or TRBV12-4 and TRBJ1-3; D remains unclear. The CDR3 spans 15 residues. The germline V and J ends were trimmed by 7 bases and 0 bases, with 13 bases remaining between them. CDR3 amino acids: CASIPLRFSGNTIYF. The CDR3 DNA reads as TGTGCCAGCATCCCTCTAAGGTTCTCTGGAAACACCATATATTTT.

The chain links TRBV6-1 to TRBJ2-7, with 14 bases identical to TRBD2. V gave up 7 bases and J gave up 4 bases; unmatched junction bases: 9. The CDR3 is 16 residues long. Germline V CDR1 and CDR2: MNHNS, SASEGT. CDR3 residues: CASNLGTSGSGYEQYF. The DNA of the CDR3 is TGTGCCAGCAATCTTGGGACTAGCGGGAGTGGATACGAGCAGTACTTC.

Details on this clonotype: This sequence may be a read error, since a much larger clone differs from it by one base. This CDR3 fails to terminate in the conserved phenylalanine or tryptophan, so it likely reflects a read error. The rearrangement uses TRBV6-5 and TRBJ2-1; D is uncertain. The CDR3 has 13 residues. Germline-derived CDR1 and CDR2 are MNHEY and SVGAGI. Trimming removed 4 bases at V and 12 bases at J, with 16 bases between. The DNA for the CDR3 is TGTGCCAGCAGTTCGGGCAACAGCCGATGGCAGTTCCTC. Its protein is CASSSGNSRWQFL.

This clonotype was recorded at least ten times. This chain links TRBV29-1 with TRBJ1-1; 10 bases align to TRBD1. The CDR3 contains 17 residues. CDR1 SQVTM and CDR2 ANQGSEA come from the germline V gene. Unmatched junction bases numbered 16, after V lost 3 bases and J lost 6 bases. The CDR3 region is CSVESRWDRGLGAEAFF. The CDR3 region has the DNA TGCAGCGTTGAGAGTCGCTGGGACAGGGGATTGGGCGCTGAAGCTTTCTTT.

The V call is TRBV5-1, the J call TRBJ2-1; TRBD1 is a possible D gene (5 bases). This CDR3 region has 17 residues. Germline V gene lookup returns CDR1 SGHRS and CDR2 YFSETQ. V lost 0 bases and J lost 3, with 16 bases in between. The CDR3 coding sequence is TGCGCCAGCAGCTTGGACCCTGTCGGGCAGGGCTACAATGAGCAGTTCTTC. This codes for CASSLDPVGQGYNEQFF. The full variable domain, its missing parts supplied by reference TRBV5-1 and TRBJ2-1, is KAGVTQTPRYLIKTRGQQVTLSCSPISGHRSVSWYQQTPGQGLQFLFEYFSETQRNKGNFPGRFSGRQFSNSRSEMNVSTLELGDSALYLCASSLDPVGQGYNEQFFGPGTRLTVL.

As for this clonotype: The conserved phenylalanine or tryptophan normally closing the CDR3 is absent here, so this likely arose from a read error. The DNA for the CDR3 is TGTGCCAGCAGCTCCCAGCGCGGAGGGCCGGTCGAGCAGTACATC. It encodes CASSSQRGGPVEQYI. V gene TRBV11-2 combines with J gene TRBJ2-7, with D perhaps matching TRBD2 (6 bases). This CDR3 is built from 15 residues. Germline V lookup: CDR1 SGHAT, CDR2 FQNNGV. Trimming left V 4 bases short and J 6 bases short, with 19 bases between.

This clonotype appeared a single time. A much bigger clone sits one base away, suggesting this may be a read error. The final CDR3 position lacks the conserved phenylalanine or tryptophan, pointing to a likely read error. The rearrangement uses TRBV10-3 and TRBJ2-7; unclear D gene. The germline V gene has CDR1 ENHRY and CDR2 SYGVKD. The germline V and J ends were trimmed by 4 bases and 2 bases, with 6 bases remaining between them. There are 12 residues in the CDR3. The CDR3 nucleotides are TGTGCCATCAGTGGGTCCACCTACGAGCAGTACCTC. This sequence encodes CAISGSTYEQYL.

As for this clonotype: This clone may be a read error of a much larger clone one base away. This chain connects TRBV24-1 to TRBJ2-2; 10 positions agree with TRBD1. The CDR3 totals 15 residues. Per germline, CDR1 KGHDR and CDR2 SFDVKD. This chain's CDR3 is CATRPGQGYTGKLFF. For the CDR3, the DNA is TGTGCCACCAGACCGGGACAGGGGTACACCGGGAAGCTGTTTTTT.

To note about this clonotype: At one end, the junction sequence differs from germline, possibly due to a read error. This rearrangement joins TRBV11-2 to TRBJ2-1; D not resolved. The CDR3 has 14 residues. Looked up from germline, CDR1 is SGHAT and CDR2 is FQNNGV. The DNA of the CDR3 is TGCGTCAGCAGCTCCGCAGGCACCTACAATGAGCAGTTCTTC. It specifies CVSSSAGTYNEQFF.

The genes are TRBV2 and TRBJ1-2; the D is unclear. Deletions cut 6 bases from V and 2 bases from J, with 13 bases between. The CDR3 covers 14 residues. Looked up from germline, CDR1 is SNHLY and CDR2 is FYNNEI. CDR3 DNA: TGTGCCAGCAGCGGCTTCGGACGGAACTATGGCTACACCTTC. It yields the protein CASSGFGRNYGYTF.

This clonotype has more than one count but fewer than ten. A clone one base away is much larger, so this may be a read error. The V call is TRBV6-2 or TRBV6-3, the J call TRBJ2-1, with no clear D. The germline V gene encodes CDR1 MNHEY and CDR2 SVGEGT. The CDR3 length is 12 residues. The CDR3 here is CASSYTSPEQSF. The DNA for the CDR3 is TGTGCCAGCAGTTACACCAGTCCTGAGCAGTCCTTC.

To note about this clonotype: An end of the junction does not agree with germline; a read error may underlie this. V usage is TRBV30 and J usage is TRBJ2-7; a weak D match, TRBD2 (6 bases). CDR3 size: 11 residues. Germline V gene data show CDR1 as GTSNPN and CDR2 as SVGIG (reference sequence). Here the CDR3 DNA reads TGTGCTTGGACTAACTCCTACGAGAAGTACTTC. This sequence encodes CAWTNSYEKYF.

The sample holds a few counts of this clonotype. With a much larger clone just one base away, this may be a read error. The chain recombines TRBV4-1 with TRBJ2-7; D may be TRBD1 or TRBD2 (5 bases each). CDR1 is MGHRA, CDR2 YSYEKL, per germline. The CDR3 is 16 residues long. The germline V and J ends were trimmed by 0 bases and 2 bases, with 14 bases remaining between them. The CDR3 loop reads CASSQESGDATYEQYF. CDR3 sequence (DNA): TGCGCCAGCAGCCAAGAATCCGGGGACGCGACCTACGAGCAGTACTTC.

Notes on this clonotype: Its ends do not fully match the called genes, so a read error is possible. This chain uses TRBV5-1 with TRBJ2-2; D ambiguous. CDR3 length: 13 amino acids. CDR1 and CDR2 from the germline V gene are SGHRS and YFSETQ. CDR3 in amino acids: CASSPANIGELFF. CDR3 nucleotide sequence: TGCGCCAGCAGCCCGGCGAACATCGGGGAGCTGTTTTTT.